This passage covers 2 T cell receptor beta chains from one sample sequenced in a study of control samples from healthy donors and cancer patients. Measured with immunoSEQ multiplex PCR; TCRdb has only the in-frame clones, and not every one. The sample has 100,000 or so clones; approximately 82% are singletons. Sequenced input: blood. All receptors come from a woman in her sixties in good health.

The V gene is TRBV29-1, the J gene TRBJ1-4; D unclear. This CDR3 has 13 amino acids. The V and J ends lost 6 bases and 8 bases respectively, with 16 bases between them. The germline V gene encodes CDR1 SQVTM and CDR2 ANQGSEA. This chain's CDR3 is CSVLPREGEKLFF. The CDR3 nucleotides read TGCAGCGTCCTCCCCCGGGAAGGGGAAAAACTGTTTTTT.

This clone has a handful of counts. CDR3 coding DNA: TGTGCCAGCAGCCCGCCCGGGACAGGGGGTCCCGAAGCTTTCTTT. Protein product: CASSPPGTGGPEAFF. The chain recombines TRBV7-9 with TRBJ1-1; 11 positions agree with TRBD1. This CDR3 spans 15 amino acids. V was clipped by 5 bases and J by 8 bases; unmatched bases: 10. Germline V CDR1 and CDR2: SEHNR, FQNEAQ (reference sequence).